There are a few counts of the clone carrying this T cell receptor beta chain. Its antigen is undetermined. Between the trimmed V and J ends, which lost 4 bases and 5 bases, there was a span of 9 bases. The CDR3 runs 13 residues. CDR1 is SGHVS and CDR2 is FNYEAQ in the germline V gene. One entry per CDR3 protein, called by TCRdb with MiXCR from the 5' RACE reads. The sample gives some 350,000 distinct CDR3 sequences, more than 9% of which show up once; about 17% is in the top ten. These data originate in a study of T cells after yellow fever vaccination. General study results and limits: Post-booster repertoires contained most primary-vaccination clones again (about 95% CD4, 88% CD8).

The sample was PBMCs, taken on the day of the first yellow fever vaccination. The genes are TRBV7-6 and TRBJ2-1; tentatively, D is TRBD1 (5 bases). The sequence was obtained from a man aged 18-30 years who received the YFV17D yellow fever vaccine. CDR3 sequence: CASSSRADNEQFF. CDR3 bases: TGTGCCAGCAGCTCCAGGGCCGACAATGAGCAGTTCTTC.